These 28 T cell receptor beta chains were all obtained from the same sample, sequenced in a study of T-cell reconstitution after alpha-beta-depleted transplantation in children. A TCRbeta library incorporating unique molecular identifiers was prepared. TCRdb redid the calling of the PCR reads with MiXCR, one entry per CDR3 protein. Of roughly 200,000 distinct CDR3 sequences listed, about 6.3% were seen once; the top ten hold around 2.7%. The material sequenced was PBMCs from the stem cell graft donor, taken from the stem cell graft. The source of these receptors is a human donor who donated a stem cell graft to a child with Wiskott-Aldrich syndrome.

This clonotype was picked up many times. The chain couples TRBV28 to TRBJ1-1; TRBD1 is a possible D gene (5 bases). This CDR3 has 12 residues. V lost 8 bases and J 3 bases, leaving 10 bases between the germline ends. From germline, CDR1 is MDHEN and CDR2 SYDVKM. The CDR3 loop reads CASLKGYTEAFF. CDR3 bases: TGTGCCAGCTTGAAGGGGTACACTGAAGCTTTCTTT.

This clonotype has ten or more counts. This chain links TRBV29-1 with TRBJ1-4; D is unresolved. Germline-derived CDR1 and CDR2 are SQVTM and ANQGSEA. Trimming pared 4 bases from V and 5 bases from J, leaving 5 bases between. This CDR3 spans 11 amino acids. The CDR3 loop reads CSVGVNEKLFF. In DNA, the CDR3 is TGCAGCGTTGGAGTCAATGAAAAACTGTTTTTT.

This clonotype was detected many times. The chain is built from TRBV7-2 and TRBJ2-5, with 9 bases matching TRBD2. The CDR3 sequence is 17 residues long. CDR1 is SGHTA and CDR2 is FQGNSA in the germline V gene. The trim removed 5 bases at V and 0 bases at J, leaving 10 bases unmatched. CDR3 DNA: TGTGCCAGCAGCCCCTTTGGGACTAGCACTAACCAAGAGACCCAGTACTTC. This sequence encodes CASSPFGTSTNQETQYF.

This clonotype was counted ten times or more. CDR3 sequence (DNA): TGTGCCAGCATATACGGAAACACCATATATTTT. Translated: CASIYGNTIYF. V and J are TRBV12-3 or TRBV12-4 and TRBJ1-3; D uncertain. Trimming removed 7 bases at V and 4 bases at J, with 5 bases between. This CDR3 spans 11 amino acids.

J is TRBJ1-5 and V is TRBV12-3 or TRBV12-4; D call uncertain. V gave up 6 bases and J gave up 0 bases, with 18 bases separating them. The CDR3 runs 17 residues. The CDR3 DNA follows: TGTGCCAGCAGCCCCACCGAACACGATTATAGCAATCAGCCCCAGCATTTT. Encoded protein: CASSPTEHDYSNQPQHF.

This clonotype was seen a handful of times. The chain couples TRBV30 to TRBJ1-1; D uncertain. V was cut by 6 bases and J by 5 bases, with 7 bases left in between. Germline V CDR1 and CDR2: GTSNPN, SVGIG (reference sequence). The CDR3 loop spans 10 amino acids. The CDR3 is CACGETEAFF. The CDR3 DNA reads TGTGCCTGCGGGGAAACTGAAGCTTTCTTT.

This clonotype appeared many times. This sequence joins TRBV20-1 and TRBJ2-2, with 8 positions matching TRBD2. The V and J ends lost 0 bases and 3 bases, in that order; junction bases with no gene match: 6. Germline V gene data show CDR1 as DFQATT and CDR2 as SNEGSKA (reference sequence). The CDR3 extends over 16 amino acids. CDR3 region: CSARDRRRGDTGELFF. Written as DNA, the CDR3 is TGCAGTGCTAGAGATCGGAGGCGGGGGGACACCGGGGAGCTGTTTTTT.

The chain has TRBV7-9 and TRBJ2-1; TRBD1 is a possible D gene (5 bases). The CDR3 has 16 residues. CDR1 is SEHNR, CDR2 FQNEAQ, per germline (reference sequence). Between the trimmed V and J ends, which lost 1 base and 6 bases, there was a span of 16 bases. Here the CDR3 DNA reads TGTGCCAGCAGCTTAGACGGCAGGGCAACTGGCAATGAGCAGTTCTTC. Translating gives CASSLDGRATGNEQFF.

Ten or more counts support this clonotype. The chain has TRBV20-1 and TRBJ1-1; TRBD1 might be the D (5 bases). The V end was cut by 6 bases, the J end by 4 bases, with 9 bases between. Germline V gene lookup returns CDR1 DFQATT and CDR2 SNEGSKA (reference sequence). There are 11 residues in the CDR3. The DNA of the CDR3 is TGCAGTGCATCAGGGCCCACTGAAGCTTTCTTT. Protein: CSASGPTEAFF.

V gene TRBV2 combines with J gene TRBJ2-3; TRBD2 is a possible D gene (6 bases). Germline CDR1 reads SNHLY; CDR2 reads FYNNEI. The CDR3 is made up of 14 amino acids. The ends were cut back, 8 bases at V and 1 base at J, with 13 bases in the middle. The CDR3 loop is CASQREMGTDTQYF. The CDR3 region has the DNA TGTGCCAGCCAACGGGAGATGGGCACAGATACGCAGTATTTT.

The chain recombines TRBV5-1 with TRBJ1-1, with a tentative D call TRBD1 (5 bases). Germline V gene lookup returns CDR1 SGHRS and CDR2 YFSETQ. The V end lost 3 bases, the J end lost 0 bases, and 12 bases lay between the germline ends. The CDR3 runs 15 residues. The CDR3 sequence is CASSWGSQLNTEAFF. In nucleotides, the CDR3 is TGCGCCAGCAGCTGGGGGTCCCAGTTGAACACTGAAGCTTTCTTT.

There are many counts of this clonotype. The chain joins TRBV10-3 to TRBJ2-7; tentative D call: TRBD2 (6 bases). The ends were cut back, 4 bases at V and 2 bases at J, with 9 bases in the middle. CDR3 size: 13 residues. CDR1 and CDR2 from the germline V gene are ENHRY and SYGVKD. CDR3 in amino acids: CAISGGVTYEQYF. In nucleotides, the CDR3 is TGTGCCATCAGTGGGGGGGTGACCTACGAGCAGTACTTC.

At least ten counts were recorded for this clonotype. The CDR3 here is CSARGGPFNQPQHF. CDR3 DNA sequence: TGCAGTGCTAGGGGGGGACCTTTCAATCAGCCCCAGCATTTT. This chain connects TRBV20-1 to TRBJ1-5; tentative D call: TRBD1 (5 bases). V lost 3 bases to trimming and J lost 3 bases, with 12 bases between them. Per germline, CDR1 DFQATT and CDR2 SNEGSKA (reference sequence). CDR3 length equals 14 residues.

Many counts were recorded for this clonotype. V usage is TRBV9 and J usage is TRBJ2-5; 7 nucleotides agree with TRBD1. The CDR3 is made up of 13 amino acids. Trimming removed 0 bases from V and 5 bases from J; junction bases left unmatched: 1. Germline CDR1 SGDLS, CDR2 YYNGEE. The CDR3: CASSVEQGETQYF. The CDR3 region has the DNA TGTGCCAGCAGCGTAGAACAGGGGGAGACCCAGTACTTC. Supplemented by reference TRBV9 and TRBJ2-5, the full variable domain reads DSGVTQTPKHLITATGQRVTLRCSPRSGDLSVYWYQQSLDQGLQFLIQYYNGEERAKGNILERFSAQQFPDLHSELNLSSLELGDSALYFCASSVEQGETQYFGPGTRLLVL.

There are a few counts of this clonotype. This rearrangement joins TRBV10-3 to TRBJ2-1, with D possibly being TRBD1 or TRBD2 (7 bases each). Looked up from germline, CDR1 is ENHRY and CDR2 is SYGVKD. The germline V and J ends were trimmed by 0 bases and 5 bases, with 20 bases remaining between them. The CDR3 consists of 18 residues. For the CDR3, the DNA is TGTGCCATCAGTGAGTCAGGGAGGGGACACACAGGGGACAATGAGCAGTTCTTC. Translation gives CAISESGRGHTGDNEQFF.

Regarding this clonotype: This may be a read error: a much more frequent sequence differs by one nucleotide. The chain is built from TRBV24-1 and TRBJ1-1; tentative D call: TRBD1 (5 bases). The CDR3 covers 12 residues. Germline V CDR1 and CDR2: KGHDR, SFDVKD. CDR3 coding DNA: TGTACCACCCACGAGGGACGCACTGAAGCTTTCTTT. It specifies CTTHEGRTEAFF.

In this sample, this clonotype turned up many times. The J gene is TRBJ1-1, the V gene TRBV12-3 or TRBV12-4, with D maybe TRBD1 (6 bases). This CDR3 spans 17 amino acids. With 3 bases removed from V and 1 base from J, the gap between germline ends came to 18 bases. The CDR3 here is CASSFFPYRTENTEAFF. The DNA of the CDR3 is TGTGCCAGCAGTTTTTTTCCCTATAGGACAGAGAACACTGAAGCTTTCTTT.

This clonotype was counted many times. The chain has TRBV5-1 and TRBJ2-1; D may match TRBD1 or TRBD2 (6 bases each). V was cut by 4 bases and J by 4 bases, with 15 bases left in between. The length of the CDR3 is 15 residues. The germline CDR1 and CDR2 sequences are SGHRS and YFSETQ. CDR3 sequence reads: CASSRVGGQYNEQFF. The CDR3 DNA reads TGCGCCAGCAGCCGAGTGGGGGGACAATACAATGAGCAGTTCTTC.

Ten or more counts support this clonotype. The chain couples TRBV6-1 to TRBJ1-2; D is unclear. Germline V gene sequence: CDR1 MNHNS, CDR2 SASEGT. This CDR3 comprises 13 residues. V shed 6 bases and J shed 8 bases, with 16 bases lying between them. The chain's CDR3 is CASSFTANLGYTF. Written as DNA, the CDR3 is TGTGCCAGCAGCTTCACAGCGAACCTCGGCTACACCTTC.

In this sample, this clonotype turned up many times. The chain uses TRBV6-2 or TRBV6-3 and TRBJ1-5; possible D gene TRBD1, 6 bases. Trimming removed 5 bases from V and 4 bases from J, with 15 bases in between. The V gene's germline CDR1 is MNHEY and CDR2 SVGEGT. The CDR3 totals 15 residues. The CDR3 region is CASSAGGQLNQPQHF. DNA for the CDR3: TGTGCCAGCAGTGCGGGAGGACAGTTGAATCAGCCCCAGCATTTT.

In this sample, this clonotype turned up many times. CDR3: CSVLQVMNTEAFF. In DNA, the CDR3 is TGCAGCGTCTTACAGGTTATGAACACTGAAGCTTTCTTT. The chain links TRBV29-1 to TRBJ1-1; TRBD1 is a possible D gene (5 bases). V gave up 6 bases and J gave up 0 bases, with 11 bases separating them. This CDR3 comprises 13 residues. Germline V lookup: CDR1 SQVTM, CDR2 ANQGSEA. Complete variable domain (other parts from reference TRBV29-1 and TRBJ1-1): SAVISQKPSRDICQRGTSLTIQCQVDSQVTMMFWYRQQPGQSLTLIATANQGSEATYESGFVIDKFPISRPNLTFSTLTVSNMSPEDSSIYLCSVLQVMNTEAFFGQGTRLTVV.

This clonotype was recorded many times. This chain joins TRBV27 and TRBJ1-6; D remains unclear. Per the germline V gene, CDR1 is MNHEY and CDR2 is SMNVEV (reference sequence). V lost 3 bases and J 10 bases, leaving 10 bases between the germline ends. The CDR3 consists of 13 residues. This chain's CDR3 is CASSFGPHSPLHF. The CDR3, as DNA: TGTGCCAGCAGTTTTGGGCCCCACTCACCCCTCCACTTT.

A word on this clonotype: One base away lies a much larger clone, so this may be a sequencing read error. V gene TRBV5-1 combines with J gene TRBJ1-2; D may be TRBD1 (6 bases). The V gene lost 2 bases and the J gene lost 8 bases, with 28 bases spanning the gap. The CDR3 extends over 18 amino acids. CDR1 and CDR2 (germline): SGHRS, YFSETQ. For the CDR3, the DNA is TGCGCCAGCAGCTTAGGAGATACAGGACAGTCAATTATCCTCGGCTACACCTTC. This codes for CASSLGDTGQSIILGYTF.

In this sample, this clonotype turned up a few times. This chain links TRBV18 with TRBJ2-1; D is perhaps TRBD2 (6 bases). The CDR3 contains 18 residues. V dropped 3 bases and J dropped 7 bases, with 25 bases sitting between them. Germline values: CDR1 KGHSH, CDR2 LQKENI. CDR3 sequence: CASSPVRSAGTRGNEQFF. In DNA, the CDR3 is TGTGCCAGCTCACCGGTACGAAGCGCGGGCACTCGGGGGAATGAGCAGTTCTTC.

This clonotype showed up many times. This chain connects TRBV5-1 to TRBJ2-5; 9 bases fit TRBD1. Germline V gene sequence: CDR1 SGHRS, CDR2 YFSETQ. After removal of 4 bases from V and 1 base from J, the junction contained 2 bases not matched to a gene. The CDR3 runs to 14 residues. CDR3 DNA sequence: TGCGCCAGCAGCCAGGGACAGGGCCAAGAGACCCAGTACTTC. It codes for CASSQGQGQETQYF.

This clonotype was seen repeatedly, ten times or more. The rearrangement links TRBV6-5 to TRBJ2-2; 12 nucleotides agree with TRBD1. This CDR3 spans 18 amino acids. The J segment lost 0 bases and the V segment lost 1 base, leaving 3 bases of the junction unmatched. Germline loops: CDR1 MNHEY, CDR2 SVGAGI. This chain's CDR3 is CASSYLGQGATNTGELFF. The CDR3 DNA follows: TGTGCCAGCAGTTACTTGGGACAGGGGGCAACGAACACCGGGGAGCTGTTTTTT.

This clonotype was recorded a few times. The rearrangement links TRBV10-3 to TRBJ2-7; TRBD1 matches at 9 bases. V was clipped by 3 bases and J by 3 bases; unmatched bases: 6. Germline lookup yields CDR1 ENHRY and CDR2 SYGVKD. This CDR3 is built from 15 residues. In DNA form, the CDR3 reads TGTGCCATCAGTGACTCGGACAGGGGAGTCTACGAGCAGTACTTC. It yields the protein CAISDSDRGVYEQYF.

This clonotype appeared many times. The chain carries TRBV6-5 and TRBJ1-2, with 7 bases that match TRBD1. Germline V gives CDR1 MNHEY, CDR2 SVGAGI. The trim removed 2 bases at V and 5 bases at J, leaving 5 bases unmatched. This CDR3 is built from 14 residues. In nucleotides, the CDR3 is TGTGCCAGCAGTTACGCCGGGACAGCATATGGCTACACCTTC. Translated, it gives CASSYAGTAYGYTF.